The 32 T cell receptor beta chains listed next were all sequenced from one sample in a study of cytomegalovirus exposure and HLA in healthy donors. The PCR was carried out with 60 Vbeta primers and 13 Jbeta primers. Here immunoSEQ multiplex PCR was the method, and the copy in TCRdb shows in-frame clones only, minus some. In the table there are about 140,000 clones, about four fifths of which are singletons. Material for sequencing was PBMCs. The receptors were gathered from a female donor in good health and CMV-seronegative.

The chain employs TRBV28 and TRBJ1-6; D is ambiguous. Trimming removed 8 bases at V and 15 bases at J, with 17 bases between. The germline V gene encodes CDR1 MDHEN and CDR2 SYDVKM. The length of the CDR3 is 12 residues. As DNA, the CDR3 is TGTGCCAGCGACGCGGTCGGCTCGGGCCTCCACTTT. This translates into CASDAVGSGLHF. The variable domain in full, with the rest retrieved from reference TRBV28 and TRBJ1-6, is DVKVTQSSRYLVKRTGEKVFLECVQDMDHENMFWYRQDPGLGLRLIYFSYDVKMKEKGDIPEGYSVSREKKERFSLILESASTNQTSMYLCASDAVGSGLHFGNGTRLTVT.

This chain connects TRBV30 to TRBJ1-1; tentative D call: TRBD1 (5 bases). From germline, CDR1 is GTSNPN and CDR2 SVGIG (reference sequence). Deletions cut 4 bases from V and 0 bases from J, with 12 bases between. CDR3 length equals 14 residues. The CDR3, as DNA: TGTGCCTGGACTCTTGGGGGGGTGAACACTGAAGCTTTCTTT. Protein sequence: CAWTLGGVNTEAFF.

This chain connects TRBV2 to TRBJ2-7; TRBD2 might be the D (6 bases). Germline loops: CDR1 SNHLY, CDR2 FYNNEI. Trimming took 4 bases from V and 7 from J, leaving 14 bases between them. The CDR3 loop spans 13 amino acids. The CDR3 sequence is CASSVGEVGEQYF. The CDR3 DNA follows: TGTGCCAGCAGTGTAGGGGAGGTAGGGGAGCAGTACTTC.

This clone was counted only a few times. The chain uses TRBV2 and TRBJ2-6; TRBD2 agrees at 7 bases. This CDR3 contains 15 residues. With V trimmed by 9 bases and J by 0 bases, 5 bases remained unmatched. Germline V gene lookup returns CDR1 SNHLY and CDR2 FYNNEI. CDR3 amino acids: CARGGTPSGANVLTF. The DNA for the CDR3 is TGTGCCAGGGGGGGGACTCCCTCTGGGGCCAACGTCCTGACTTTC.

The sample holds many counts of this clone. This rearrangement joins TRBV30 to TRBJ1-5, with unresolved D. Germline V lookup: CDR1 GTSNPN, CDR2 SVGIG (reference sequence). V was cut by 0 bases and J by 9 bases, with 9 bases left in between. This CDR3 is built from 12 residues. The CDR3 DNA reads as TGTGCCTGGAGTGTAATTCGAGGGCCCCAGCATTTT. Protein: CAWSVIRGPQHF.

The rearrangement uses TRBV6-1 and TRBJ2-7; 10 positions agree with TRBD1. The CDR3 covers 14 residues. Germline V gene sequence: CDR1 MNHNS, CDR2 SASEGT. The trim removed 5 bases at V and 0 bases at J, leaving 1 base unmatched. The CDR3 DNA is TGTGCCAGCAGTCGGACAGGGGGCTCCTACGAGCAGTACTTC. As protein: CASSRTGGSYEQYF.

This clone was counted a single time. V usage is TRBV7-9 and J usage is TRBJ2-7; possible D gene TRBD2, 5 bases. The CDR3 sequence is 17 residues long. CDR1 and CDR2 from the germline V gene are SEHNR and FQNEAQ (reference sequence). Trimming took off 4 bases at V and 2 bases at J, with 21 bases between the two ends. The CDR3 coding sequence is TGTGCCAGCAGCTCAGAACCGGGGTCAGAAAGAACCTACGAGCAGTACTTC. It is translated as CASSSEPGSERTYEQYF. The variable domain in full, with the rest retrieved from reference TRBV7-9 and TRBJ2-7, is DTGVSQNPRHKITKRGQNVTFRCDPISEHNRLYWYRQTLGQGPEFLTYFQNEAQLEKSRLLSDRFSAERPKGSFSTLEIQRTEQGDSAMYLCASSSEPGSERTYEQYFGPGTRLTVT.

This clone showed up just once. CDR3 sequence: CASSLEGTGTGELFF. CDR3 nucleotides: TGCGCCAGCAGCTTGGAAGGGACAGGCACCGGGGAGCTGTTTTTT. This sequence joins TRBV5-1 and TRBJ2-2, with 8 bases that match TRBD1. CDR1 is SGHRS, CDR2 YFSETQ, per germline. The CDR3 is 15 residues long. The V and J ends lost 0 bases and 4 bases, in that order; junction bases with no gene match: 2.

J is TRBJ1-1 and V is TRBV28; TRBD1 matches at 9 bases. Per the germline V gene, CDR1 is MDHEN and CDR2 is SYDVKM. The J segment lost 6 bases and the V segment lost 6 bases, leaving 17 bases of the junction unmatched. The CDR3 runs 17 residues. This CDR3 is CASSFYPGQGGRAEAFF. The CDR3 nucleotides read TGTGCCAGCAGCTTTTATCCGGGACAGGGAGGACGGGCTGAAGCTTTCTTT.

The chain couples TRBV7-2 to TRBJ2-5; 8 bases are shared with TRBD2. The trim removed 1 base at V and 4 bases at J, leaving 17 bases unmatched. The CDR3 loop spans 19 amino acids. Germline V gene lookup returns CDR1 SGHTA and CDR2 FQGNSA. The chain's CDR3 is CASSLVVFAVAGRRETQYF. CDR3 nucleotides: TGTGCCAGCAGCTTAGTGGTGTTCGCTGTAGCGGGAAGGCGAGAGACCCAGTACTTC.

A remark on this clone: The sample contains more than one DNA sequence encoding this CDR3. The V and J genes are TRBV6-6 and TRBJ1-5; D may be TRBD1 (5 bases). The germline V and J ends were trimmed by 2 bases and 2 bases, with 7 bases remaining between them. Germline V gives CDR1 MNHNY, CDR2 SVGAGI (reference sequence). CDR3 length equals 14 residues. CDR3 in amino acids: CASSYRGGNQPQHF. Here the CDR3 DNA reads TGTGCCAGCAGTTACAGGGGTGGCAATCAGCCCCAGCATTTT.

The chain links TRBV30 to TRBJ1-2; weak D call: TRBD1 (6 bases). Germline V gives CDR1 GTSNPN, CDR2 SVGIG (reference sequence). The germline V and J ends were trimmed by 0 bases and 6 bases, with 11 bases remaining between them. The CDR3 is made up of 13 amino acids. As DNA, the CDR3 is TGTGCCTGGAGTGTACGAGAGGGGGATGGCTACACCTTC. Translated: CAWSVREGDGYTF.

The rearrangement links TRBV19 to TRBJ1-5; D is perhaps TRBD1 (5 bases). Trimming removed 3 bases at V and 3 bases at J, with 9 bases between. Germline CDR1 reads LNHDA; CDR2 reads SQIVND (reference sequence). This CDR3 has 14 residues. The CDR3 DNA reads TGTGCCAGTAGTATTTTGACAGTCAATCAGCCCCAGCATTTT. Its protein product is CASSILTVNQPQHF.

The V and J genes are TRBV29-1 and TRBJ2-3; 9 bases are shared with TRBD2. Trimming at V came to 7 bases and at J to 2 bases, leaving 10 bases not matched to a gene. CDR1 SQVTM and CDR2 ANQGSEA come from the germline V gene. This CDR3 has 15 amino acids. The CDR3 sequence is CSARLAGVITDTQYF. CDR3 DNA sequence: TGCAGCGCCCGCTTAGCGGGGGTGATCACAGATACGCAGTATTTT.

This clone was detected once. V gene TRBV11-2 combines with J gene TRBJ2-7; 7 positions agree with TRBD2. From germline, CDR1 is SGHAT and CDR2 FQNNGV. After removal of 1 base from V and 2 bases from J, the junction contained 8 bases not matched to a gene. The CDR3 loop spans 16 amino acids. CDR3 DNA sequence: TGTGCCAGCAGCTTAGGGGGGAGGGCAGCCCCCTACGAGCAGTACTTC. This codes for CASSLGGRAAPYEQYF. The entire variable domain, with the rest obtained from reference TRBV11-2 and TRBJ2-7, is as follows: EAGVAQSPRYKIIEKRQSVAFWCNPISGHATLYWYQQILGQGPKLLIQFQNNGVVDDSQLPKDRFSAERLKGVDSTLKIQPAKLEDSAVYLCASSLGGRAAPYEQYFGPGTRLTVT.

The chain is built from TRBV6-5 and TRBJ2-7, with D possibly matching TRBD2 (6 bases). V lost 4 bases and J 1 base, leaving 14 bases between the germline ends. Germline lookup yields CDR1 MNHEY and CDR2 SVGAGI. CDR3 length equals 15 residues. CDR3 DNA: TGTGCCAGCAGTTCGTGGGGGGAGAAATCCTACGAGCAGTACTTC. Translating it yields CASSSWGEKSYEQYF.

The chain is built from TRBV7-2 and TRBJ2-5; D perhaps matches TRBD1 (6 bases). The CDR3 covers 16 residues. Germline V gene sequence: CDR1 SGHTA, CDR2 FQGNSA. Trimming pared 5 bases from V and 2 bases from J, leaving 18 bases between. The CDR3 is CASSLHYGQTQETQYF. The CDR3 DNA reads TGTGCCAGCAGCCTACACTACGGACAGACACAAGAGACCCAGTACTTC.

This chain connects TRBV19 to TRBJ1-2, with D uncertain. V lost 5 bases, J lost 4 bases, and 17 bases lay in between. Looked up from germline, CDR1 is LNHDA and CDR2 is SQIVND (reference sequence). The CDR3 is 15 amino acids. The DNA of the CDR3 is TGTGCCAGTAGTTCTTGGGAGCATACAAGCTATGGCTACACCTTC. As protein: CASSSWEHTSYGYTF. Variable domain in full (rest from reference TRBV19 and TRBJ1-2): DGGITQSPKYLFRKEGQNVTLSCEQNLNHDAMYWYRQDPGQGLRLIYYSQIVNDFQKGDIAEGYSVSREKKESFPLTVTSAQKNPTAFYLCASSSWEHTSYGYTFGSGTRLTVV.

The chain combines TRBV6-5 with TRBJ2-1; D is unclear. Trimming removed 0 bases at V and 6 bases at J, with 15 bases between. CDR3 length: 16 residues. Germline V gene sequence: CDR1 MNHEY, CDR2 SVGAGI. The CDR3 is CASSYSILGGVNEQFF. CDR3 nucleotide sequence: TGTGCCAGCAGTTACTCGATCCTAGGCGGCGTCAATGAGCAGTTCTTC.

CDR3 protein: CASSRGEKETQYF. Here the CDR3 DNA reads TGTGCCAGCAGCCGGGGGGAAAAAGAGACCCAGTACTTC. This chain links TRBV6-5 with TRBJ2-5, with TRBD2 matching 7 bases. Trimming cost V 6 bases and J 3 bases; bases outside gene matches: 4. Germline lookup yields CDR1 MNHEY and CDR2 SVGAGI. This CDR3 region has 13 residues.

This clone was observed a few times. J is TRBJ2-7 and V is TRBV18; 12 nucleotides align to TRBD2. V trimming: 3 bases; J trimming: 4 bases; junction bases outside the gene matches: 7. The CDR3 is 16 amino acids. The germline CDR1 and CDR2 sequences are KGHSH and LQKENI. In DNA, the CDR3 is TGTGCCAGCTCACCTCCGACTAGCGGGAGCGGGTACGAGCAGTACTTC. Its translation is CASSPPTSGSGYEQYF.

A remark on this clone: The junction shows a germline mismatch at one end, possibly a read error. CDR3 loop: CASSPPGQGRIF. Here the CDR3 DNA reads TGTGCCAGCAGCCCGCCGGGACAGGGCCGAATCTTC. The genes are TRBV7-9 and TRBJ2-1; TRBD1 aligns across 9 bases. Germline V gene sequence: CDR1 SEHNR, CDR2 FQNEAQ (reference sequence). The CDR3 extends over 12 amino acids.

The chain is built from TRBV5-6 and TRBJ2-3, with 9 nucleotides matching TRBD1. This CDR3 has 15 amino acids. From germline, CDR1 is SGHDT and CDR2 YYEEEE. V lost 2 bases to trimming and J lost 3 bases; unmatched junction nucleotides: 4. CDR3 in DNA: TGTGCCAGCAGCTTCCCCGGGACAGGGACAGATACGCAGTATTTT. It specifies CASSFPGTGTDTQYF.

The rearrangement links TRBV5-6 to TRBJ1-1; 8 bases align to TRBD1. J gave up 5 bases and V 3 bases, and 6 bases lay outside the gene matches. Germline CDR1 is SGHDT and CDR2 is YYEEEE. The CDR3 spans 14 residues. The CDR3 DNA is TGTGCCAGCAGCTCGACAGGGGTTTGGACTGAAGCTTTCTTT. It is translated as CASSSTGVWTEAFF.

The chain carries TRBV29-1 and TRBJ2-1; tentatively, D is TRBD1 (6 bases). V lost 6 bases and J 6 bases, leaving 9 bases between the germline ends. This CDR3 contains 11 residues. Germline loops: CDR1 SQVTM, CDR2 ANQGSEA. The CDR3, as DNA: TGCAGCGTCGGACAGAGCAATGAGCAGTTCTTC. It encodes CSVGQSNEQFF.

This clone was observed a single time. The rearrangement links TRBV6-1 to TRBJ2-1; D gene ambiguous. From germline, CDR1 is MNHNS and CDR2 SASEGT. The CDR3 sequence is 15 residues long. V shed 5 bases and J shed 0 bases, with 11 bases lying between them. CDR3: CASSPYAGSYNEQFF. CDR3 DNA sequence: TGTGCCAGCAGTCCCTATGCCGGCTCCTACAATGAGCAGTTCTTC.

This chain connects TRBV11-2 to TRBJ2-7, with D perhaps TRBD2 (5 bases). The CDR3 has 14 amino acids. V was clipped by 1 base and J by 7 bases, with 14 bases between them. Looked up from germline, CDR1 is SGHAT and CDR2 is FQNNGV. CDR3 residues: CASSLGTVRGEQYF. In DNA, the CDR3 is TGTGCCAGCAGCTTAGGCACGGTGAGAGGGGAGCAGTACTTC.

This chain joins TRBV4-3 and TRBJ1-1; D perhaps matches TRBD1 (6 bases). Germline V gene sequence: CDR1 LGHNA, CDR2 YSLEER. CDR3 size: 15 residues. Trimming took 1 base from V and 5 from J, leaving 14 bases between them. This CDR3 is CASSQGRGKGTEAFF. CDR3 nucleotide sequence: TGCGCCAGCAGCCAAGGAAGGGGGAAAGGGACTGAAGCTTTCTTT.

Worth noting for this clone: The sample has other DNA sequences that encode this CDR3 too. V and J are TRBV7-2 and TRBJ2-7; possible D gene TRBD1, 5 bases. Germline CDR1 is SGHTA and CDR2 is FQGNSA. The CDR3 has 13 amino acids. Trimming shortened V by 1 base and J by 3 bases, and 7 bases separated the two germline ends. The CDR3 sequence is CASSLDRNYEQYF. The CDR3 DNA is TGTGCCAGCAGCTTAGACAGGAACTACGAGCAGTACTTC.

The chain combines TRBV29-1 with TRBJ2-1; 12 bases fit TRBD2. V gave up 1 base and J gave up 3 bases; unmatched junction bases: 7. Germline V gene lookup returns CDR1 SQVTM and CDR2 ANQGSEA. The CDR3 runs 17 residues. CDR3 in amino acids: CSVEAPGTSGFYNEQFF. The CDR3 nucleotides read TGCAGCGTTGAAGCCCCCGGGACTAGCGGGTTCTACAATGAGCAGTTCTTC.

This chain uses TRBV11-3 with TRBJ2-1; 12 nucleotides line up with TRBD2. The length of the CDR3 is 15 residues. Germline V gene data show CDR1 as SGHNT and CDR2 as YENEEA. The V and J ends lost 5 bases and 5 bases, in that order; junction bases with no gene match: 4. The DNA for the CDR3 is TGTGCCAGCAGCCGACTAGCGGGAGCAGACAATGAGCAGTTCTTC. It specifies CASSRLAGADNEQFF.

The V gene is TRBV19, the J gene TRBJ2-3; 7 nucleotides align to TRBD1. There are 14 residues in the CDR3. J lost 0 bases, V lost 6 bases, and 3 bases had no gene match. Germline V CDR1 and CDR2: LNHDA, SQIVND (reference sequence). This CDR3 reads CASSLDRSTDTQYF. The DNA of the CDR3 is TGTGCCAGTAGCTTGGACAGGAGCACAGATACGCAGTATTTT.